This TCR beta chain was observed in a study of prognosis after radiotherapy for stage I lung cancer. Study as a whole: Newly diagnosed primary stage I lung tumors occurred in some 15 patients, and oligometastatic NSCLC after surgical resection of the primary tumor occurred in a few.

There are many counts of this clonotype. What it binds is not known. General study results and limits: When patients developed distant metastases, their Shannon entropy after stereotactic body radiation therapy was lower.

CDR1 and CDR2 from the germline V gene are ENHRY and SYGVKD. The CDR3 spans 14 residues. After removal of 7 bases from V and 2 bases from J, the junction contained 7 bases not matched to a gene. Genomic DNA was subjected to two-round multiplex PCR for amplification of TCR beta CDR3. Each TRBV and TRBJ gene had its own primer in the first PCR round. Using its own MiXCR run on the multiplex PCR reads, TCRdb lists one record per CDR3 protein. The repertoire consists of about 35,000 distinct CDR3 sequences, with less than 45% occurring once and the leading ten covering roughly 17%. Here the sequenced sample was PBMCs, taken before or after stereotactic body radiation therapy (not recorded which). This sequence joins TRBV10-3 and TRBJ2-7; 8 bases line up with TRBD1. The sequence was collected from a donor aged 50 or older with non-small cell lung cancer. The DNA of the CDR3 is TGTGCCATCAAAGGACAGGGCGTAACCTACGAGCAGTACTTC. It yields the protein CAIKGQGVTYEQYF.